This passage covers 20 T cell receptor beta chains from one sample sequenced in a study of control samples from healthy donors and cancer patients. Produced via immunoSEQ multiplex PCR; TCRdb's table is partial and in-frame only. The table has 150,000 to 200,000 clones, around 94% seen once. Input material: PBMCs. The receptors originated from a man aged 55-75 years with colorectal cancer.

The chain has TRBV9 and TRBJ1-2; D unclear. Trimming stripped 5 bases from V and 2 bases from J, with 16 bases between. The length of the CDR3 is 15 residues. Per the germline V gene, CDR1 is SGDLS and CDR2 is YYNGEE. CDR3 amino acids: CASSEPLGGNYGYTF. CDR3 sequence (DNA): TGTGCCAGCAGTGAGCCTCTGGGCGGGAACTATGGCTACACCTTC. Full variable domain (remainder filled in from reference TRBV9 and TRBJ1-2): DSGVTQTPKHLITATGQRVTLRCSPRSGDLSVYWYQQSLDQGLQFLIQYYNGEERAKGNILERFSAQQFPDLHSELNLSSLELGDSALYFCASSEPLGGNYGYTFGSGTRLTVV.

The chain joins TRBV5-1 to TRBJ1-4; D is possibly TRBD1 (5 bases). The V end was cut by 4 bases, the J end by 5 bases, with 12 bases between. This CDR3 has 14 amino acids. The germline gives CDR1 SGHRS, CDR2 YFSETQ. The CDR3, as DNA: TGCGCCAGCAGCGCGGGGGGACTCAATGAAAAACTGTTTTTT. Translated, it gives CASSAGGLNEKLFF.

The gene calls are TRBV18 and TRBJ2-1; D may correspond to TRBD1 or TRBD2 (5 bases each). The ends were cut back, 4 bases at V and 2 bases at J, with 15 bases in the middle. Germline V gene sequence: CDR1 KGHSH, CDR2 LQKENI. There are 16 residues in the CDR3. This CDR3 is CASSRAGTTTYNEQFF. The CDR3 DNA reads TGTGCCAGCTCACGGGCCGGGACCACGACCTACAATGAGCAGTTCTTC.

The J gene is TRBJ2-5, the V gene TRBV10-3; no firm D call. Germline values: CDR1 ENHRY, CDR2 SYGVKD. The CDR3 sequence is 15 residues long. Trimming removed 3 bases from V and 2 bases from J, with 13 bases in between. Written as DNA, the CDR3 is TGTGCCATCAGTGAAGGATTGGCAGCACAAGAGACCCAGTACTTC. It is translated as CAISEGLAAQETQYF.

The V call is TRBV10-1, the J call TRBJ2-2, with TRBD2 identical over 10 bases. Germline V CDR1 and CDR2: WNHNN, SYGVQD (reference sequence). This CDR3 contains 18 residues. V was clipped by 2 bases and J by 1 base; unmatched bases: 7. CDR3 in amino acids: CASSEEGLAGVNTGELFF. In DNA, the CDR3 is TGCGCCAGCAGTGAGGAGGGTCTAGCGGGGGTGAACACCGGGGAGCTGTTTTTT.

The genes are TRBV7-2 and TRBJ1-2; D uncertain. CDR1 and CDR2 (germline): SGHTA, FQGNSA. V lost 5 bases to trimming and J lost 5 bases, with 9 bases between them. The CDR3 is 12 residues long. CDR3 region: CASSRTEYGYTF. The CDR3 DNA follows: TGTGCCAGCAGCCGGACCGAGTATGGCTACACCTTC.

The CDR3 loop is CATSSPGRDNEKLFF. Here the CDR3 DNA reads TGTGCCACCAGCAGTCCTGGCCGGGACAACGAAAAACTGTTTTTT. The chain has TRBV15 and TRBJ1-4; weak D call: TRBD1 (6 bases). V gave up 3 bases and J gave up 8 bases, with 16 bases separating them. This CDR3 is built from 15 residues. Germline values: CDR1 LNHNV, CDR2 YYDKDF (reference sequence).

The genes are TRBV10-3 and TRBJ1-6; D gene uncertain. The CDR3 is 17 residues long. Trimming left V 6 bases short and J 2 bases short, with 17 bases between. Per the germline V gene, CDR1 is ENHRY and CDR2 is SYGVKD. The DNA for the CDR3 is TGTGCCATCAGGTCGACTGCATCGGACGCCTATAATTCACCCCTCCACTTT. It translates to CAIRSTASDAYNSPLHF.

This chain joins TRBV28 and TRBJ1-5, with D possibly matching TRBD1 (5 bases). Trimming stripped 5 bases from V and 6 bases from J, with 17 bases between. The CDR3 contains 15 residues. The germline V gene encodes CDR1 MDHEN and CDR2 SYDVKM. The CDR3 sequence: CASSPKGLGRQPQHF. In DNA form, the CDR3 reads TGTGCCAGCAGTCCAAAGGGACTAGGGCGTCAGCCCCAGCATTTT. Supplemented by reference TRBV28 and TRBJ1-5, the full variable domain reads DVKVTQSSRYLVKRTGEKVFLECVQDMDHENMFWYRQDPGLGLRLIYFSYDVKMKEKGDIPEGYSVSREKKERFSLILESASTNQTSMYLCASSPKGLGRQPQHFGDGTRLSIL.

The chain carries TRBV4-1 and TRBJ2-5, with 9 bases matching TRBD2. Germline assignment: CDR1 MGHRA and CDR2 YSYEKL. This CDR3 is 16 amino acids long. Trimming removed 0 bases from V and 4 bases from J; junction bases left unmatched: 6. In DNA, the CDR3 is TGCGCCAGCAGCCAAGATAGGAATAGCGGGGGAGAGACCCAGTACTTC. Encoded protein: CASSQDRNSGGETQYF.

The chain employs TRBV10-3 and TRBJ2-5; D is possibly TRBD1 or TRBD2 (5 bases each). Germline values: CDR1 ENHRY, CDR2 SYGVKD. Trimming cost V 4 bases and J 4 bases, with 13 bases left between them. There are 14 residues in the CDR3. The CDR3 protein is CAISATAGAETQYF. CDR3 coding DNA: TGTGCCATCAGTGCGACAGCCGGGGCAGAGACCCAGTACTTC.

This chain uses TRBV2 with TRBJ2-3; 8 nucleotides align to TRBD1. V trimming: 5 bases; J trimming: 4 bases; junction bases outside the gene matches: 5. Germline lookup yields CDR1 SNHLY and CDR2 FYNNEI. This CDR3 is built from 14 residues. Here the CDR3 reads CASSRQGWSDTQYF. The CDR3 DNA reads as TGTGCCAGCAGTAGACAGGGGTGGTCAGATACGCAGTATTTT.

V and J are TRBV4-1 and TRBJ2-5; possibly TRBD2 for D (6 bases). Germline V CDR1 and CDR2: MGHRA, YSYEKL. There are 14 residues in the CDR3. V was cut by 1 base and J by 6 bases, with 12 bases left in between. As DNA, the CDR3 is TGCGCCAGCAGCCAAGTGTTGGGGGGAAAGACCCAGTACTTC. The encoded protein is CASSQVLGGKTQYF.

The rearrangement uses TRBV19 and TRBJ2-5; D is possibly TRBD1 or TRBD2 (6 bases each). From germline, CDR1 is LNHDA and CDR2 SQIVND (reference sequence). CDR3 length equals 14 residues. Deletions cut 1 base from V and 5 bases from J, with 11 bases between. In nucleotides, the CDR3 is TGTGCCAGTAGTATAGGCCGGGGGCAGGAGACCCAGTACTTC. This codes for CASSIGRGQETQYF.

The J gene is TRBJ2-7, the V gene TRBV6-2 or TRBV6-3, with TRBD2 matching 9 bases. The CDR3 is 15 amino acids. Trimming took 6 bases from V and 2 from J; bases not matched to a gene: 8. Germline V gene lookup returns CDR1 MNHEY and CDR2 SVGEGT. CDR3 protein: CASSLRTSVAYEQYF. CDR3 coding DNA: TGTGCCAGCAGCCTGAGGACTAGCGTCGCCTACGAGCAGTACTTC.

The DNA for the CDR3 is TGTGCCAGCAGCTCGGGTGTCCCGGGAAATACGCAGTATTTT. This translates into CASSSGVPGNTQYF. V gene TRBV5-8 combines with J gene TRBJ2-3, with a tentative D call TRBD2 (5 bases). Germline CDR1 reads SGHTS; CDR2 reads YDEGEE. This CDR3 comprises 14 residues. V was trimmed by 3 bases and J by 7 bases, leaving 15 bases between them.

This CDR3 is CASSSRKGLRDTEAFF. The CDR3 DNA sequence: TGTGCCAGCAGTTCTAGAAAGGGACTTCGGGACACTGAAGCTTTCTTT. This sequence joins TRBV6-5 and TRBJ1-1; D may be TRBD1 (5 bases). Trimming removed 4 bases at V and 3 bases at J, with 18 bases between. CDR1 MNHEY and CDR2 SVGAGI come from the germline V gene. CDR3 length: 16 residues.

The J gene is TRBJ2-3, the V gene TRBV15, with D perhaps given as TRBD1 or TRBD2 (5 bases each). This CDR3 has 15 residues. CDR1 is LNHNV, CDR2 YYDKDF, per germline (reference sequence). The ends were cut back, 2 bases at V and 3 bases at J, with 12 bases in the middle. CDR3 amino acids: CATSRRQGGTDTQYF. The CDR3 region has the DNA TGTGCCACCAGCAGAAGGCAGGGCGGGACAGATACGCAGTATTTT.

The rearrangement joins TRBV7-2 to TRBJ2-1, with 8 nucleotides matching TRBD1. After removal of 4 bases from V and 1 base from J, the junction contained 3 bases not matched to a gene. CDR1 and CDR2 from the germline V gene are SGHTA and FQGNSA. The CDR3 runs to 15 residues. The CDR3 loop reads CASSSGGRSYNEQFF. CDR3 sequence (DNA): TGTGCCAGCAGCTCAGGGGGCAGGTCCTACAATGAGCAGTTCTTC.

The chain has TRBV12-3 or TRBV12-4 and TRBJ2-3, with 13 positions matching TRBD2. There are 12 residues in the CDR3. The J segment lost 11 bases and the V segment lost 5 bases, leaving 1 base of the junction unmatched. CDR3 loop: CASSTSGGGQYF. The DNA for the CDR3 is TGTGCCAGCAGTACTAGCGGGGGGGGGCAGTATTTT.